Listed here is a single T cell receptor (beta chain). This record comes from a study of T cell changes during pregnancy in multiple sclerosis. Assay: immunoSEQ multiplex PCR; the TCRdb copy retains only in-frame clones and omits some. The sample has tens of thousands of clones, roughly 90% seen once. V was clipped by 3 bases and J by 3 bases; unmatched bases: 4. From germline, CDR1 is SGHTA and CDR2 FQGNSA. This CDR3 is 15 amino acids long. This sample comprised peripheral blood, obtained in the first trimester of pregnancy. The source of this sequence is a female donor in good health, enrolled as a control in a pregnancy study. The genes are TRBV7-2 and TRBJ1-2, with TRBD1 matching over 10 bases. The CDR3 here is CASSFRQGAYYGYTF. CDR3 in DNA: TGTGCCAGCAGCTTCCGACAGGGGGCGTACTATGGCTACACCTTC. The full variable domain, in which reference TRBV7-2 and TRBJ1-2 provide the parts outside the CDR3, is GAGVSQSPSNKVTEKGKDVELRCDPISGHTALYWYRQSLGQGLEFLIYFQGNSAPDKSGLPSDRFSAERTGGSVSTLTIQRTQQEDSAVYLCASSFRQGAYYGYTFGSGTRLTVV.